Below, 13 T cell receptor beta chains from the same sample are listed, as sequenced in a study of blood T cell repertoires in COVID-19. Sequencing was performed with immunoSEQ multiplex PCR; in TCRdb, only in-frame clones are kept and a portion is missing. The sample includes approximately 500,000 clones, around 90% of them seen just once. The specimen sequenced was peripheral blood. The receptor set was obtained from a woman aged 45 to 65 with COVID-19, enrolled during active disease.

The sample holds one count of this clone. The chain uses TRBV30 and TRBJ1-2; D remains ambiguous. In germline, CDR1 is GTSNPN, CDR2 SVGIG (reference sequence). The CDR3 length is 12 residues. The V and J ends lost 2 bases and 5 bases respectively, with 9 bases between them. The CDR3: CAWSPTEYGYTF. In DNA form, the CDR3 reads TGTGCCTGGAGTCCAACCGAGTATGGCTACACCTTC.

V is TRBV6-6 and J is TRBJ1-1; D might be TRBD1 (5 bases). Trimming stripped 7 bases from V and 11 bases from J, with 17 bases between. Germline lookup yields CDR1 MNHNY and CDR2 SVGAGI (reference sequence). The CDR3 is made up of 12 amino acids. The DNA for the CDR3 is TGTGCCAGCACGCCTCAGGGTCTTGGGGCTTTCTTT. This encodes CASTPQGLGAFF.

CDR3: CASSFRLAGTYEQYF. The CDR3 coding sequence is TGTGCCAGCAGCTTCCGACTAGCGGGAACCTACGAGCAGTACTTC. V is TRBV7-6 and J is TRBJ2-7, with 11 bases matching TRBD2. J was trimmed by 2 bases and V by 3 bases; bases with no gene match: 3. Germline V lookup: CDR1 SGHVS, CDR2 FNYEAQ. The CDR3 is made up of 15 amino acids. The full variable domain, with the rest looked up from reference TRBV7-6 and TRBJ2-7, is GAGVSQSPRYKVTKRGQDVALRCDPISGHVSLYWYRQALGQGPEFLTYFNYEAQQDKSGLPNDRFSAERPEGSISTLTIQRTEQRDSAMYRCASSFRLAGTYEQYFGPGTRLTVT.

This clone was counted once. The rearrangement links TRBV6-6 to TRBJ1-4, with D unclear. The CDR3 length is 13 residues. Trimming removed 7 bases at V and 8 bases at J, with 14 bases between. CDR1 is MNHNY, CDR2 SVGAGI, per germline (reference sequence). CDR3 protein: CASIPGVGEKLFF. CDR3 nucleotide sequence: TGTGCCAGCATCCCCGGGGTTGGGGAAAAACTGTTTTTT.

The rearrangement joins TRBV7-8 to TRBJ1-2; possible D gene TRBD1, 6 bases. CDR1 SGHVS and CDR2 FQNEAQ come from the germline V gene. CDR3 size: 14 residues. V shed 2 bases and J shed 9 bases, with 16 bases lying between them. This CDR3 reads CASSLTGTSGRYTF. CDR3 sequence (DNA): TGTGCCAGCAGCTTAACCGGGACAAGCGGTCGCTACACCTTC.

This chain joins TRBV7-6 and TRBJ2-5; 9 bases match TRBD2. The CDR3 contains 18 residues. CDR1 and CDR2 (germline): SGHVS, FNYEAQ. The ends lost 5 bases at V and 4 bases at J; junction bases unmatched: 17. CDR3 residues: CASSPGVAGVRVRETQYF. The DNA for the CDR3 is TGTGCCAGCAGCCCCGGCGTAGCGGGGGTTCGAGTTCGAGAGACCCAGTACTTC.

This clone was detected a few times. The chain employs TRBV10-1 and TRBJ2-2; D is unresolved. V was shortened by 4 bases and J by 0 bases, with 3 bases between the two germline ends. The CDR3 length is 13 residues. Germline-derived CDR1 and CDR2 are WNHNN and SYGVQD (reference sequence). CDR3 DNA: TGCGCCAGCAGTGCTCCGAACACCGGGGAGCTGTTTTTT. It yields the protein CASSAPNTGELFF.

V is TRBV30 and J is TRBJ1-2; D gene uncertain. Germline assignment: CDR1 GTSNPN and CDR2 SVGIG (reference sequence). The CDR3 runs to 16 residues. Trimming stripped 3 bases from V and 2 bases from J, with 19 bases between. The CDR3 reads CAWSPSRRPGNYGYTF. The CDR3 DNA follows: TGTGCCTGGAGCCCCTCACGAAGGCCGGGAAACTATGGCTACACCTTC.

The genes are TRBV28 and TRBJ1-6; a weak D match, TRBD1 (6 bases). This CDR3 comprises 15 residues. The germline gives CDR1 MDHEN, CDR2 SYDVKM. Deletions cut 2 bases from V and 9 bases from J, with 14 bases between. The CDR3, as DNA: TGTGCCAGCAGTTTAAGGCGGCAGGGGCGTTCACCCCTCCACTTT. Its protein product is CASSLRRQGRSPLHF.

Notes on this clone: The same CDR3 arises from other DNA sequences in this sample as well. The rearrangement links TRBV5-1 to TRBJ2-1; a possible D gene is TRBD1 (6 bases). Per the germline V gene, CDR1 is SGHRS and CDR2 is YFSETQ. V was trimmed by 0 bases and J by 1 base, leaving 8 bases between them. This CDR3 is built from 15 residues. In DNA form, the CDR3 reads TGCGCCAGCAGCTTGGCCCAGGGGTCCTACAATGAGCAGTTCTTC. Its protein is CASSLAQGSYNEQFF.

This chain joins TRBV28 and TRBJ1-1; D is undetermined. The CDR3 loop spans 14 amino acids. In germline, CDR1 is MDHEN, CDR2 SYDVKM. V was trimmed by 5 bases and J by 8 bases, leaving 18 bases between them. CDR3 DNA sequence: TGTGCCAGCAGTCCCCGTAGTGCTACGTCCGAAGCTTTCTTT. This encodes CASSPRSATSEAFF.

The chain couples TRBV30 to TRBJ1-5, with D hard to call. Germline CDR1 and CDR2: GTSNPN and SVGIG (reference sequence). The V end was cut by 3 bases, the J end by 9 bases, with 9 bases between. The CDR3 totals 11 residues. The chain's CDR3 is CAWSHFGPQHF. In DNA form, the CDR3 reads TGTGCCTGGAGCCACTTTGGGCCCCAGCATTTT.

The chain has TRBV29-1 and TRBJ2-5; 7 positions agree with TRBD2. The CDR3 totals 13 residues. The trim removed 3 bases at V and 5 bases at J, leaving 6 bases unmatched. Germline values: CDR1 SQVTM, CDR2 ANQGSEA. CDR3 in amino acids: CSVDTGGGETQYF. CDR3 DNA sequence: TGCAGCGTTGATACGGGAGGCGGGGAGACCCAGTACTTC.